This T cell receptor beta chain is from a study of T cells in Graves' hyperthyroidism and ophthalmopathy. This CDR3 comprises 16 residues. Between the trimmed V and J ends, which lost 4 bases and 0 bases, there was a span of 13 bases. This clonotype was recorded many times. Antigen unknown. General study points: Appearing also in blood were most of the thyroid clonotypes expanded above 0.001.

RNA transcripts were the template for amplifying TCR beta CDR3 regions. During a first-round RT-PCR of the TCR CDR3, the HTBI primer set was used. Using its own MiXCR run on the multiplex PCR reads, TCRdb lists one record per CDR3 protein. Here the sample spans under 300,000 distinct CDR3 sequences, more than 10% being singletons. The sequence came from a woman under 40 with Graves' hyperthyroidism that later progressed to Graves' ophthalmopathy. Sequences were obtained from blood. This rearrangement joins TRBV12-3 or TRBV12-4 to TRBJ2-1, with TRBD1 as a possible D gene (5 bases). The CDR3 nucleotides read TGTGCCAGCAGTTCAGGGCTCCTAAGCTCCTACAATGAGCAGTTCTTC. Its protein product is CASSSGLLSSYNEQFF.